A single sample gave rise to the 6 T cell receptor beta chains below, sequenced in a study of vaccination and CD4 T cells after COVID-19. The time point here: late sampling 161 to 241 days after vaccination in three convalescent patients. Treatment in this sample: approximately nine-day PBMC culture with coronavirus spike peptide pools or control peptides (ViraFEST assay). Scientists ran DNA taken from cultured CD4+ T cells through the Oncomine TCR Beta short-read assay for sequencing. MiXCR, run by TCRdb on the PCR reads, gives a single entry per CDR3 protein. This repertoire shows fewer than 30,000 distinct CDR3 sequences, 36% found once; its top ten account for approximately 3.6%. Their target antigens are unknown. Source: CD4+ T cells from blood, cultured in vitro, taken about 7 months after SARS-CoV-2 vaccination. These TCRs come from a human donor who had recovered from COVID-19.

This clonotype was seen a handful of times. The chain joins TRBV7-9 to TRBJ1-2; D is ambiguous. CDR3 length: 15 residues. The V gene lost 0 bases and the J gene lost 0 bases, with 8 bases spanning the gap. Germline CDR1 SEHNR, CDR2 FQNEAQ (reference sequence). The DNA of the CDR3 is TGTGCCAGCAGCTTAGCGGGGTCAGCTAACTATGGCTACACCTTC. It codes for CASSLAGSANYGYTF.

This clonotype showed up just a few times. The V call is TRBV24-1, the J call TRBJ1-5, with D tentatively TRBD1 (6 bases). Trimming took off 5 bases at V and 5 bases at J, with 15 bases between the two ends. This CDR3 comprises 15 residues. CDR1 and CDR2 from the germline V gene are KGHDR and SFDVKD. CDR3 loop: CATSGGGGGHQPQHF. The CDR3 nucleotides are TGTGCCACCAGTGGAGGCGGCGGGGGGCATCAGCCCCAGCATTTT.

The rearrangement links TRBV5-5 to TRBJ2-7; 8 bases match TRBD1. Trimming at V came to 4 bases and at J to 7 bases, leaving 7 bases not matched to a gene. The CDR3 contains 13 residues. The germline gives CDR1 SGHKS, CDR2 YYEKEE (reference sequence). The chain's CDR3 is CASSPWTGREQYF. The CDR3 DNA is TGTGCCAGCAGCCCTTGGACAGGGCGAGAGCAGTACTTC.

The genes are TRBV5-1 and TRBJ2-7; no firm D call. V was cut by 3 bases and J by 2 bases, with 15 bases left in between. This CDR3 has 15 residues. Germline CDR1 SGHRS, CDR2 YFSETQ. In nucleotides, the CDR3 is TGCGCCAGCAGCTCCGAGGCCCTTACCACCTACGAGCAGTACTTC. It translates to CASSSEALTTYEQYF. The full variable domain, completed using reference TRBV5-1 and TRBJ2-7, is KAGVTQTPRYLIKTRGQQVTLSCSPISGHRSVSWYQQTPGQGLQFLFEYFSETQRNKGNFPGRFSGRQFSNSRSEMNVSTLELGDSALYLCASSSEALTTYEQYFGPGTRLTVT.

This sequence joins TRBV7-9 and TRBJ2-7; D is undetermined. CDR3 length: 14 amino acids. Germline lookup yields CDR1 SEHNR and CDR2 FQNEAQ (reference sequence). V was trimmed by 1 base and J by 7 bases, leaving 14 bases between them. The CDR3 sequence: CASSLGGFPGEQYF. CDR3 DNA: TGTGCCAGCAGCTTAGGAGGCTTCCCCGGAGAGCAGTACTTC.

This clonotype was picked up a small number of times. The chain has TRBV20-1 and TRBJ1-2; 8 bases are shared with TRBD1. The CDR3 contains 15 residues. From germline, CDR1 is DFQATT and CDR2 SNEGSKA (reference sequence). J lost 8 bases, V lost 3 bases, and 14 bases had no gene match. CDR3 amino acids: CSASQELQGAGGYTF. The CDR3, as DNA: TGCAGTGCTAGCCAGGAGCTTCAGGGGGCGGGGGGCTACACCTTC.